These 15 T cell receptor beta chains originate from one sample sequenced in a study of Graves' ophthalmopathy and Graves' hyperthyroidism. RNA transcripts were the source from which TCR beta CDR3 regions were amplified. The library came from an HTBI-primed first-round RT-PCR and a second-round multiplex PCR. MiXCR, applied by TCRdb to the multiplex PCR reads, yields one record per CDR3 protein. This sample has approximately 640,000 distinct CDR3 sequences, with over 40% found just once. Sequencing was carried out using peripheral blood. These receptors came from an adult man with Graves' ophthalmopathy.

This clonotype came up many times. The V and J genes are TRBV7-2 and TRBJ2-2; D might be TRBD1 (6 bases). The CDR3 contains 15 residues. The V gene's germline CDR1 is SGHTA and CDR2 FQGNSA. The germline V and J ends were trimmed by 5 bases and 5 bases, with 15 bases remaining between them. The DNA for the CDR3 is TGTGCCAGCAGCCGACAGGAAGTTATGACCGGGGAGCTGTTTTTT. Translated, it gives CASSRQEVMTGELFF.

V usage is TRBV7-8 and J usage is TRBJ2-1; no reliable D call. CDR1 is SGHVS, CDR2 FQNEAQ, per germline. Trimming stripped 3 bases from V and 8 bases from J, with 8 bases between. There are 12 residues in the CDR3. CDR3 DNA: TGTGCCAGCAGCTTTAGCTTCGATGAGCAGTTCTTC. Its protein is CASSFSFDEQFF.

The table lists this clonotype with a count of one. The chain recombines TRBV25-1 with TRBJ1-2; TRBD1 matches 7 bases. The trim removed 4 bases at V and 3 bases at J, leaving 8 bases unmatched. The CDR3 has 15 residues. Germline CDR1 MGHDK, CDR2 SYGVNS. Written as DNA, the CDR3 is TGTGCCAGCAGTGCTAGGGAGCAGGGGGACTATGGCTACACCTTC. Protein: CASSAREQGDYGYTF.

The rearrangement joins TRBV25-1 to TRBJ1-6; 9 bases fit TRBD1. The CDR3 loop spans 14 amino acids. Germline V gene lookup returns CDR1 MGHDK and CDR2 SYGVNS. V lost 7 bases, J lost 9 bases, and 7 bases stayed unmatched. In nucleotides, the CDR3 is TGTGCCAGCACCGGACAGGGGTCTAGTTCACCCCTCCACTTT. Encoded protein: CASTGQGSSSPLHF.

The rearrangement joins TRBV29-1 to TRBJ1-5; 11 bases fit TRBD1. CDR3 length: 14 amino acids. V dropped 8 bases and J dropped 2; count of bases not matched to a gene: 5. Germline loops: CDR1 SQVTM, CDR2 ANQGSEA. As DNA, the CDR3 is TGCAGCCTCAGGACAGGGGGCGGCAATCAGCCCCAGCATTTT. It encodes CSLRTGGGNQPQHF.

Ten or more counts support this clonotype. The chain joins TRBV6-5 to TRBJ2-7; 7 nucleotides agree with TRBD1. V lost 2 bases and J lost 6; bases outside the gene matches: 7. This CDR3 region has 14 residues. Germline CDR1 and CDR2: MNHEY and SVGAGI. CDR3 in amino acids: CASSYGTVDGEQYF. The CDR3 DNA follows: TGTGCCAGCAGTTACGGGACAGTCGACGGCGAGCAGTACTTC.

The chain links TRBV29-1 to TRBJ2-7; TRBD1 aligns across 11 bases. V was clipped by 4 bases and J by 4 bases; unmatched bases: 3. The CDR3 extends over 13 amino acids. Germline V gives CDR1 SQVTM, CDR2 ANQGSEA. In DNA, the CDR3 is TGCAGCGTTGTGGGACAGGGGGGTTACGAGCAGTACTTC. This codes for CSVVGQGGYEQYF.

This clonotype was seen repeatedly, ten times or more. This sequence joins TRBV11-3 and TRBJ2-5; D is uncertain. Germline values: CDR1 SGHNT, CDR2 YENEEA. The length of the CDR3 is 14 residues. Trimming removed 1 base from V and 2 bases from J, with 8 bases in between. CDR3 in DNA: TGTGCCAGCAGCTTAGGGGCACAGCAAGAGACCCAGTACTTC. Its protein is CASSLGAQQETQYF.

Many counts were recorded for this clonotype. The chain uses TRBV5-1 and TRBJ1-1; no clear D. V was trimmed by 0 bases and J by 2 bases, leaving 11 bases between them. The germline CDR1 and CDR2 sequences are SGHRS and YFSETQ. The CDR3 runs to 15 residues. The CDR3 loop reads CASSLVRHLNTEAFF. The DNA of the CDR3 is TGCGCCAGCAGCTTGGTTCGACACTTAAACACTGAAGCTTTCTTT.

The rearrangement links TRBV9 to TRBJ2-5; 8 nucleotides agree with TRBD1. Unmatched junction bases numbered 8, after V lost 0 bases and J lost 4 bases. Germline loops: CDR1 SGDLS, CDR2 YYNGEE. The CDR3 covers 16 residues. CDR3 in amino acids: CASSVELGRGRETQYF. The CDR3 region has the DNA TGTGCCAGCAGCGTAGAATTGGGCAGGGGGCGAGAGACCCAGTACTTC.

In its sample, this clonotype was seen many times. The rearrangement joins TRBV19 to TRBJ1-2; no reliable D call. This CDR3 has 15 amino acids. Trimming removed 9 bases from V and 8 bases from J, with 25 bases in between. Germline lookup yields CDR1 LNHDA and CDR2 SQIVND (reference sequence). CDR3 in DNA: TGTGCCAGCCAAACCTCCCGCCGATTATTTGAGGGCTACACCTTC. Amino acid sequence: CASQTSRRLFEGYTF.

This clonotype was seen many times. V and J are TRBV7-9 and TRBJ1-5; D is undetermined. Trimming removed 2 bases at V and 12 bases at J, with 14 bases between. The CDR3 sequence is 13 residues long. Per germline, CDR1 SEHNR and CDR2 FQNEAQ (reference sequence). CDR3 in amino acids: CASSLSTGEDQHF. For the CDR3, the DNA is TGTGCCAGCAGCTTATCGACGGGAGAGGACCAGCATTTT.

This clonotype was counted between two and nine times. DNA for the CDR3: TGTGCCAGTAGTATAGAGTTTGAGCGAGAAAAACTGTTTTTT. This codes for CASSIEFEREKLFF. The chain couples TRBV19 to TRBJ1-4; D remains ambiguous. Germline CDR1 is LNHDA and CDR2 is SQIVND (reference sequence). The CDR3 is 14 amino acids. Trimming pared 0 bases from V and 8 bases from J, leaving 10 bases between.

Here the CDR3 DNA reads TGTGCCAGCAGTGATTCAGCTAAGCCCGGGGAGCTGTTTTTT. This gives the protein CASSDSAKPGELFF. The chain links TRBV25-1 to TRBJ2-2; D remains unclear. This CDR3 has 14 residues. Trimming stripped 3 bases from V and 6 bases from J, with 11 bases between. CDR1 is MGHDK, CDR2 SYGVNS, per germline.

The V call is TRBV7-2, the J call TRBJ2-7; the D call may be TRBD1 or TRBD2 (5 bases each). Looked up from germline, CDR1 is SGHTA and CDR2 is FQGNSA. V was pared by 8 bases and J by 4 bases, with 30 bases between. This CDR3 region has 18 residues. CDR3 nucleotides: TGTGCCAGCGGCTCGCGAGAAAGGGGACGGACGCCCCCATACGAGCAGTACTTC. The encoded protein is CASGSRERGRTPPYEQYF.